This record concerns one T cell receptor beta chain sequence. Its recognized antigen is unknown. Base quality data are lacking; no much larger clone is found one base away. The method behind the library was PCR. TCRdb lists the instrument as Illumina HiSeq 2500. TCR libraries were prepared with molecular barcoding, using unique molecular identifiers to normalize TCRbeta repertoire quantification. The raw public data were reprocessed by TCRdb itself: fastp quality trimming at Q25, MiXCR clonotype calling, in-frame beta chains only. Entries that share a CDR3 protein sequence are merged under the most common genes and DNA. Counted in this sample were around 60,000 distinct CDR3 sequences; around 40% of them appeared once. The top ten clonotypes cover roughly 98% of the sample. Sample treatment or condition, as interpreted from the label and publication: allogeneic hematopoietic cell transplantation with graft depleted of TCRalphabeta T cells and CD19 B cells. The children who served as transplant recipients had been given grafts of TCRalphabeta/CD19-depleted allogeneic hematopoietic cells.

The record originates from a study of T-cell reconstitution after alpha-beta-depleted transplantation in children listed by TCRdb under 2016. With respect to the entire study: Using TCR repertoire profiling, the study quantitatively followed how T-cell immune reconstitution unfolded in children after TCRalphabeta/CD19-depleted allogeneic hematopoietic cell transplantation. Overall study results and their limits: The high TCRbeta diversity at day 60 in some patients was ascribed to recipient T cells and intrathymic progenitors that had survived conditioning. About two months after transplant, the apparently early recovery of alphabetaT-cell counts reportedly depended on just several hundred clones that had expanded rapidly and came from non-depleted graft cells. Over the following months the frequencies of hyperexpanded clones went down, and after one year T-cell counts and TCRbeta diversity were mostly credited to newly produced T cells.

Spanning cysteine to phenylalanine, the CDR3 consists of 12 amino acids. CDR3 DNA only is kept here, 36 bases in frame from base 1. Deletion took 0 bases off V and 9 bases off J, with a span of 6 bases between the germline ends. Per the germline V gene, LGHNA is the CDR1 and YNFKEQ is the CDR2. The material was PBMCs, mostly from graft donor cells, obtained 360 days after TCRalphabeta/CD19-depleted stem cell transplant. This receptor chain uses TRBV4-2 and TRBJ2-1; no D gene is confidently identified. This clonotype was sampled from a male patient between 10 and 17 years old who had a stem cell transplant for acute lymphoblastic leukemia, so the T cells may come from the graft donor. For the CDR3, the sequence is CASSQDSVEQFF. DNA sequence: TGTGCCAGCAGCCAAGATTCGGTTGAGCAGTTCTTC.